This section outlines one T cell receptor beta chain sequence together with its context. The record originates from a study of blood T cell repertoires in COVID-19. Clones were read by immunoSEQ multiplex PCR, and TCRdb kept only the in-frame ones, dropping some. The sample gives about 370,000 clones, approximately 92% of which show up once; 0.95% to 1.1% is in the top ten. This CDR3 region has 14 residues. Germline trimming cut 6 bases from V and 7 bases from J; bases unmatched to any gene: 9. Germline CDR1 is SGHVS and CDR2 is FNYEAQ. The genes are TRBV7-6 and TRBJ1-3; TRBD1 aligns across 7 bases. The sequenced sample consisted of PBMCs or T cells enriched from blood (not recorded which). This clonotype was sampled from a young man who had recovered from COVID-19. The CDR3 reads CASSPRQGANTIYF. The CDR3 coding sequence is TGTGCCAGCAGTCCTCGACAGGGTGCGAACACCATATATTTT.